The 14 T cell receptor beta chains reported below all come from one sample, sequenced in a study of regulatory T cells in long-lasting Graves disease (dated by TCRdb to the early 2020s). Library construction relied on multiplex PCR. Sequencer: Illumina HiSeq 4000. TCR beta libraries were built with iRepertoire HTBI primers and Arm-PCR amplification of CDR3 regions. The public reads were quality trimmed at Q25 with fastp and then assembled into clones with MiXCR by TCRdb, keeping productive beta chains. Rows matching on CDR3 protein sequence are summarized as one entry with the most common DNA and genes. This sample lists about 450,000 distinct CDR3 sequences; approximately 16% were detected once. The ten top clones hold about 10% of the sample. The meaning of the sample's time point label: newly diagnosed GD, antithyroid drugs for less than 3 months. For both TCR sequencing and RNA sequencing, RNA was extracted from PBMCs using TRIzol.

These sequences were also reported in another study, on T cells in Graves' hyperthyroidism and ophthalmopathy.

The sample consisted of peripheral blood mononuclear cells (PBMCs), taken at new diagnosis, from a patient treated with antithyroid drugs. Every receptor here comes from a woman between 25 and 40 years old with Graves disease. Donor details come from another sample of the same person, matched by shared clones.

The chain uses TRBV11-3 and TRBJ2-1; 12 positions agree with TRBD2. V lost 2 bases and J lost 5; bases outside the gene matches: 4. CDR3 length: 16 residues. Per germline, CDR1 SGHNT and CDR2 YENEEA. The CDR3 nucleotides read TGTGCCAGCAGCTTATCCGGGACTAGCGGGCACAATGAGCAGTTCTTC. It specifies CASSLSGTSGHNEQFF.

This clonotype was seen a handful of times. The CDR3 DNA follows: TGTGCCAGCAGTTCGTACCGGGACAGGGGCAATTCACCCCTCCACTTT. Its protein product is CASSSYRDRGNSPLHF. The chain employs TRBV12-3 or TRBV12-4 and TRBJ1-6, with 10 bases lining up with TRBD1. The CDR3 is made up of 16 amino acids. V dropped 4 bases and J dropped 7; count of bases not matched to a gene: 7.

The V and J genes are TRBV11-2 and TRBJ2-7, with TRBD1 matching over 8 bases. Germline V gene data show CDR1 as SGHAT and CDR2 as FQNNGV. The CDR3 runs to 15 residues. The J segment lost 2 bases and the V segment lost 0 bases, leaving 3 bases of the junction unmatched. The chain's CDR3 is CASSLELTGAYEQYF. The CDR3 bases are TGTGCCAGCAGCTTAGAGCTGACAGGGGCCTACGAGCAGTACTTC.

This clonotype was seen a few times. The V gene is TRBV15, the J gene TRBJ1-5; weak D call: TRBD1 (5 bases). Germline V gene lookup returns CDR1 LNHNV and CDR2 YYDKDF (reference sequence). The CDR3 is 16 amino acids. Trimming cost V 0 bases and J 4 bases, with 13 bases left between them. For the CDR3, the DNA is TGTGCCACCAGCAGAGAGGCAGGGCGGGCAAATCAGCCCCAGCATTTT. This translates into CATSREAGRANQPQHF.

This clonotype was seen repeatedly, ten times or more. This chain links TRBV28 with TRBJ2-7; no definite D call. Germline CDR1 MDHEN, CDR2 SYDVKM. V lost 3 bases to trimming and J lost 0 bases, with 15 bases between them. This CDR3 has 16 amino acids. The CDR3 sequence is CASSFGPNPSSYEQYF. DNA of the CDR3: TGTGCCAGCAGTTTCGGGCCTAACCCTAGCTCCTACGAGCAGTACTTC.

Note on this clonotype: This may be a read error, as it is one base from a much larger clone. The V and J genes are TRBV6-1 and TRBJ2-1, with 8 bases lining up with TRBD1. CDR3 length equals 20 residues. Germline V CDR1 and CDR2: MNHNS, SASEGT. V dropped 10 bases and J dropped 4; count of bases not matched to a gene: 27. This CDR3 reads CAIRADRGKVVGGGYNEQFF. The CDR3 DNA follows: TGTGCCATCAGGGCCGACAGGGGAAAGGTAGTGGGAGGAGGATACAATGAGCAGTTCTTC.

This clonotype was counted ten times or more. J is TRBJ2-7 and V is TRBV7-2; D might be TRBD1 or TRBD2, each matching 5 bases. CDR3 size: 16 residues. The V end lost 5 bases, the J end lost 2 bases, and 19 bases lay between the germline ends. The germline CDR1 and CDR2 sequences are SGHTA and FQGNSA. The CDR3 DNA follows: TGTGCCAGCAGCCGGGTCGGGGCAGGGAGTGCCTACGAGCAGTACTTC. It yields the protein CASSRVGAGSAYEQYF.

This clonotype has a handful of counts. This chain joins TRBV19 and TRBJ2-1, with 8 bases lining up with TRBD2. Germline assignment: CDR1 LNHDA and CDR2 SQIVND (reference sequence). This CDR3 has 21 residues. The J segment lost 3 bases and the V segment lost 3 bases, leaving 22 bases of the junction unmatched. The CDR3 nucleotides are TGTGCCAGTAGTATTCGTGAGGCGGCGACTAGCGTCCGACCAGGCTACAATGAGCAGTTCTTC. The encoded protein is CASSIREAATSVRPGYNEQFF.

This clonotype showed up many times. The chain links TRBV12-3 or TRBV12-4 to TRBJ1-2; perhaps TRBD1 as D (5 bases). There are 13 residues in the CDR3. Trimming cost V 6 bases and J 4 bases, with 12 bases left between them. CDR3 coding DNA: TGTGCCAGCAGCCGGGGACGGAGCTATGGCTACACCTTC. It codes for CASSRGRSYGYTF.

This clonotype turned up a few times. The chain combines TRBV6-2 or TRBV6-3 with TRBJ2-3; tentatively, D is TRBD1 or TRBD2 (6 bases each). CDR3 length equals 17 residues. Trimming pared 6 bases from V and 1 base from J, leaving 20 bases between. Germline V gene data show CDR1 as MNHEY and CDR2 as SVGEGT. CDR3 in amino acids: CASSSLRGRGRTDTQYF. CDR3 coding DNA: TGTGCCAGCAGCTCCCTCAGGGGCCGGGGGCGCACAGATACGCAGTATTTT.

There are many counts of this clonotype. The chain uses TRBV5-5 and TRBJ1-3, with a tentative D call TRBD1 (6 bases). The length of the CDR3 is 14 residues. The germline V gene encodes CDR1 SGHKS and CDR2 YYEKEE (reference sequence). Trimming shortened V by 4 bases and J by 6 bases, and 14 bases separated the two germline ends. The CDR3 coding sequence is TGTGCCAGCAGCGACCGACAGGCCCTAAACACCATATATTTT. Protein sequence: CASSDRQALNTIYF.

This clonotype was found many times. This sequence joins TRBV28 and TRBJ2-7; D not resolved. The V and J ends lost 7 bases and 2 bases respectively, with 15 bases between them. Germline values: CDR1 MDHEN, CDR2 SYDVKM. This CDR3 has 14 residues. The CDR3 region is CASTAEWGAYEQYF. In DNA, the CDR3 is TGTGCCAGCACCGCGGAATGGGGTGCCTACGAGCAGTACTTC.

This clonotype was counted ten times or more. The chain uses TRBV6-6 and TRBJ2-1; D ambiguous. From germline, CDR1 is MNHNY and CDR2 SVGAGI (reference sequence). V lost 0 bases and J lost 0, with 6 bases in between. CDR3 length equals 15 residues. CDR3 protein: CASSYSRTSYNEQFF. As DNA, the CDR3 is TGTGCCAGCAGTTACTCGAGAACCTCCTACAATGAGCAGTTCTTC.

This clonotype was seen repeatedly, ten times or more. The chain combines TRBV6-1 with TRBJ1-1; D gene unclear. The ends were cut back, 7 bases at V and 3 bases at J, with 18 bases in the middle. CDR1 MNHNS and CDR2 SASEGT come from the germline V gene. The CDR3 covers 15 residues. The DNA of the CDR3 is TGTGCCAGCACCCACGGGTTTGGAGAGGACACTGAAGCTTTCTTT. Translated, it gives CASTHGFGEDTEAFF.